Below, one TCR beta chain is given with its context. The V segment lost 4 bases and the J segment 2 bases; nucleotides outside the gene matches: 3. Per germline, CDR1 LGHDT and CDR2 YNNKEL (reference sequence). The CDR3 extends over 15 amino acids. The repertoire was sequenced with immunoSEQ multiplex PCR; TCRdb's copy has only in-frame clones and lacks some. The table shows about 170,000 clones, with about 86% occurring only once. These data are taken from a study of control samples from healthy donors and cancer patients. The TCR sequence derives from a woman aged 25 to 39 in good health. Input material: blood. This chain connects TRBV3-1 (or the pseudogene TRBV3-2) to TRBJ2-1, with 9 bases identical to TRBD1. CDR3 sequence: CASSLGQGTYNEQFF. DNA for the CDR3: TGTGCCAGCAGCCTAGGACAGGGGACCTACAATGAGCAGTTCTTC.